These T cell receptor beta chains were read from a single sample in a study of shared clonotypes between healthy human individuals. Assay: immunoSEQ multiplex PCR; the TCRdb copy retains only in-frame clones and omits some. The sample carries tens of thousands of clones, about 61% recorded once. The sequencing sample was made of memory CD8+ T cells sorted from blood. These receptors all stem from a man aged 25-40 years in good health. The CDR3 runs from the conserved cysteine through the conserved F or W. D genes are given only for firm matches. Size values are once, few and many counts, or a class for expanded clones, and some rows have none.

v_gene: TRBV7-2
abundance: NA
j_gene: TRBJ2-7
d_gene: TRBD2
len: 14
CDR3nt: TGTGCCAGCAGCTTAAGGGAGGGCCCCTACGAGCAGTACTTC
CDR3aa: CASSLREGPYEQYF

v_gene: TRBV6-6
abundance: NA
j_gene: TRBJ2-7
d_gene: NA
len: 13
CDR3nt: TGTGCCAGCAGTTACTCGAGTTCCTACGAGCAGTACTTC
CDR3aa: CASSYSSSYEQYF

v_gene: TRBV28
abundance: few
j_gene: TRBJ1-4
d_gene: NA
len: 12
CDR3nt: TGTGCCAGCAGTGTAAGAGGGGCGGGTCGGTTTTTT
CDR3aa: CASSVRGAGRFF

v_gene: TRBV5-6
abundance: NA
j_gene: TRBJ2-1
d_gene: NA
len: 16
CDR3nt: TGTGCCAGCAGCCATCTCTCTGACGGGAGTTACAATGAGCAGTTCTTC
CDR3aa: CASSHLSDGSYNEQFF

v_gene: TRBV6-5
abundance: NA
j_gene: TRBJ2-5
d_gene: NA
len: 15
CDR3nt: TGTGCCAGCAGGGACGGCTCAGGGTTACAAGAGACCCAGTACTTC
CDR3aa: CASRDGSGLQETQYF

v_gene: TRBV5-6
abundance: NA
j_gene: TRBJ1-2
d_gene: NA
len: 16
CDR3nt: TGTGCCAGCAGCTTGAGGTGGGAGGAGTCCTACTATGGCTACACCTTC
CDR3aa: CASSLRWEESYYGYTF

v_gene: TRBV6-1
abundance: NA
j_gene: TRBJ1-2
d_gene: TRBD1
len: 15
CDR3nt: TGTGCCAGCAGTGAAACGGCAGGGGGCGGCTATGGCTACACCTTC
CDR3aa: CASSETAGGGYGYTF

v_gene: TRBV2
abundance: NA
j_gene: TRBJ1-3
d_gene: NA
len: 15
CDR3nt: TGTGCCAGCAGCCACTCGAGGTTGACGGGAAACACCATATATTTT
CDR3aa: CASSHSRLTGNTIYF

v_gene: TRBV7-6
abundance: few
j_gene: TRBJ2-3
d_gene: TRBD2
len: 17
CDR3nt: TGTGCCAGCAGCTTAGGCCGGCTAGCGGTAGGAACAGATACGCAGTATTTT
CDR3aa: CASSLGRLAVGTDTQYF

v_gene: TRBV5-4
abundance: many
j_gene: TRBJ2-6
d_gene: TRBD1
len: 18
CDR3nt: TGTGCCAGCAGTTTTCCGGGACAGGGGGCCTCTGGGGCCAACGTCCTGACTTTC
CDR3aa: CASSFPGQGASGANVLTF

v_gene: TRBV11-3
abundance: few
j_gene: TRBJ2-2
d_gene: NA
len: 15
CDR3nt: TGTGCCAGCAGCTCCTATGACGCGAACACCGGGGAGCTGTTTTTT
CDR3aa: CASSSYDANTGELFF

v_gene: TRBV10-3
abundance: once
j_gene: TRBJ2-1
d_gene: NA
len: 13
CDR3nt: TGTGCCATCAGTGTGGACTACTACAATGAGCAGTTCTTC
CDR3aa: CAISVDYYNEQFF

v_gene: TRBV10-1
abundance: few
j_gene: TRBJ2-1
d_gene: NA
len: 12
CDR3nt: TGCGCCAGCAGTTGGGGGAACAATGAGCAGTTCTTC
CDR3aa: CASSWGNNEQFF